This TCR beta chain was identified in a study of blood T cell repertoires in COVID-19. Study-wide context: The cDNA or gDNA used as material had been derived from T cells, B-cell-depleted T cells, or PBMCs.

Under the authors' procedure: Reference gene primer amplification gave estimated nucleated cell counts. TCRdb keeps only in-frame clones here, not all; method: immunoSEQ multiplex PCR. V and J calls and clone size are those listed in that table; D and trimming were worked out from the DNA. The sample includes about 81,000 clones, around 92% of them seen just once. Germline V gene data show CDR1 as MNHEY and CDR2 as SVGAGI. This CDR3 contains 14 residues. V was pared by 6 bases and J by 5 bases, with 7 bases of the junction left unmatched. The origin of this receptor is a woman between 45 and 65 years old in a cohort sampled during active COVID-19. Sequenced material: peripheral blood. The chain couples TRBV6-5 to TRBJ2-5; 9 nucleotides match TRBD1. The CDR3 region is CASSLTGGRETQYF. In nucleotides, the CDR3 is TGTGCCAGCAGCCTCACAGGGGGCAGGGAGACCCAGTACTTC.